Presented here are 5 T cell receptor beta chains from one specimen sequenced in a study of cytomegalovirus exposure and HLA in healthy donors. The PCR ran on 60 Vbeta and 13 Jbeta primers. The method was immunoSEQ multiplex PCR; TCRdb's version includes in-frame clones alone and lacks a portion of them. The data show roughly 230,000 clones, roughly 84% seen once. Sequencing was done on a sample of PBMCs. The origin of the receptors is a girl aged 2 to 9 in good health and CMV-seronegative.

CDR3 amino acids: CASSAGQGDQPQHF. CDR3 in DNA: TGTGCCAGCAGCGCGGGACAGGGGGATCAGCCCCAGCATTTT. This chain joins TRBV9 and TRBJ1-5; TRBD1 matches at 11 bases. CDR3 size: 14 residues. Germline CDR1 reads SGDLS; CDR2 reads YYNGEE. V shed 3 bases, J shed 5 bases, and the junction held 1 base outside the gene matches.

The chain uses TRBV9 and TRBJ2-3, with D possibly TRBD2 on 6 matching bases. The CDR3 runs to 15 residues. The V and J ends lost 0 bases and 2 bases respectively, with 10 bases between them. Germline loops: CDR1 SGDLS, CDR2 YYNGEE. CDR3 nucleotides: TGTGCCAGCAGCGTAGAGGGACTCCACACAGATACGCAGTATTTT. It encodes CASSVEGLHTDTQYF.

V gene TRBV5-4 combines with J gene TRBJ1-6, with unresolved D. From germline, CDR1 is SGHNT and CDR2 YYREEE (reference sequence). Trimming removed 4 bases at V and 6 bases at J, with 11 bases between. The CDR3 runs to 14 residues. The CDR3, as DNA: TGTGCCAGCAGCGAGCAACAGACTAATTCACCCCTCCACTTT. Residues: CASSEQQTNSPLHF.

The chain is built from TRBV5-1 and TRBJ1-2; the D gene is possibly TRBD1 (6 bases). This CDR3 has 14 amino acids. V was shortened by 4 bases and J by 0 bases, with 10 bases between the two germline ends. The V gene's germline CDR1 is SGHRS and CDR2 YFSETQ. CDR3 sequence reads: CASSQQGTNYGYTF. In DNA form, the CDR3 reads TGCGCCAGCAGCCAGCAGGGGACTAACTATGGCTACACCTTC.

This chain links TRBV19 with TRBJ2-5; 9 nucleotides align to TRBD1. The length of the CDR3 is 13 residues. V was clipped by 7 bases and J by 4 bases; unmatched bases: 4. Germline V gives CDR1 LNHDA, CDR2 SQIVND (reference sequence). The CDR3, as DNA: TGTGCCAGTACCCCGGACAGGGGAGAGACCCAGTACTTC. Its protein is CASTPDRGETQYF.